The clone carrying this T cell receptor beta chain was seen a few times. Germline lookup yields CDR1 DFQATT and CDR2 SNEGSKA (reference sequence). Trimming took 2 bases from V and 7 from J, leaving 15 bases between them. The CDR3 contains 14 residues. Each CDR3 protein is one row after TCRdb ran MiXCR on the 5' RACE reads. The data show approximately 500,000 distinct CDR3 sequences, with 20% to 25% seen just once and around 3% held by the top ten. These data belong to a study of identical twins. The same data also contributed to another study, on T cells expressing NK-cell markers. That report adds: Researchers got TCR beta repertoires out of sorted CD3+CD56+NKG2C+, CD3+CD56+NKG2C- and CD3+CD56-NKG2C+ T cells. Dominance of the CD3+CD56-NKG2C+ fraction by these clonotypes also held in several donors.

The chain links TRBV20-1 to TRBJ1-5; D is perhaps TRBD1 (6 bases). What was sequenced was CD4+ T cells sorted from blood. The source of this sequence is a young woman in good health. Here the CDR3 reads CSARQGTPAQPQHF. In nucleotides, the CDR3 is TGCAGTGCTAGACAGGGGACACCAGCACAGCCCCAGCATTTT.